The 28 T cell receptor beta chains presented below share a single source sample, sequenced in a study of T cell repertoires and HLA-DP antigens. TCRdb's copy holds only in-frame clones and misses some; the assay was immunoSEQ multiplex PCR. The sample carries roughly 110,000 clones, approximately 92% recorded once. No cognate antigen is known for these TCRs. Material for sequencing was CD4+ T cells from PBMCs. Receptors were obtained from a woman between 18 and 30 years old in good health and CMV-seronegative.

This sequence joins TRBV6-5 and TRBJ1-2, with D perhaps matching TRBD1 (6 bases). The length of the CDR3 is 14 residues. Trimming took off 1 base at V and 2 bases at J, with 8 bases between the two ends. Germline-derived CDR1 and CDR2 are MNHEY and SVGAGI. The CDR3 loop is CASSYLGQNYGYTF. For the CDR3, the DNA is TGTGCCAGCAGTTACTTGGGACAAAACTATGGCTACACCTTC.

The V call is TRBV25-1, the J call TRBJ1-3, with D possibly being TRBD1 (5 bases). The CDR3 totals 14 residues. The V gene's germline CDR1 is MGHDK and CDR2 SYGVNS. V shed 2 bases and J shed 11 bases, with 16 bases lying between them. This chain's CDR3 is CASSELPGHPAIYF. CDR3 in DNA: TGTGCCAGCAGTGAACTCCCCGGACACCCGGCCATATATTTT.

V and J are TRBV19 and TRBJ2-5; D is uncertain. This CDR3 has 13 amino acids. V lost 3 bases and J lost 0, with 5 bases in between. CDR1 is LNHDA and CDR2 is SQIVND in the germline V gene (reference sequence). Here the CDR3 DNA reads TGTGCCAGTAGTATGCAACACCAAGAGACCCAGTACTTC. Protein sequence: CASSMQHQETQYF. The whole variable domain, filled in from reference TRBV19 and TRBJ2-5, reads DGGITQSPKYLFRKEGQNVTLSCEQNLNHDAMYWYRQDPGQGLRLIYYSQIVNDFQKGDIAEGYSVSREKKESFPLTVTSAQKNPTAFYLCASSMQHQETQYFGPGTRLLVL.

The chain employs TRBV18 and TRBJ2-1, with TRBD2 matching over 14 bases. Germline V gives CDR1 KGHSH, CDR2 LQKENI. The CDR3 sequence is 15 residues long. Trimming took 2 bases from V and 6 from J; bases not matched to a gene: 0. CDR3 loop: CASSPGLAGGNEQFF. CDR3 sequence (DNA): TGTGCCAGCTCACCAGGACTAGCGGGAGGCAATGAGCAGTTCTTC.

This clone was seen once. The chain recombines TRBV4-1 with TRBJ2-5, with TRBD2 matching over 12 bases. Trimming cost V 6 bases and J 6 bases; bases outside gene matches: 17. The length of the CDR3 is 18 residues. CDR1 MGHRA and CDR2 YSYEKL come from the germline V gene. The CDR3 spells CASRTGLAGTTGEKTQYF. The CDR3, as DNA: TGCGCCAGCAGAACCGGACTAGCGGGGACGACCGGGGAGAAGACCCAGTACTTC.

This clone was detected only once. The chain links TRBV2 to TRBJ2-5; 10 bases line up with TRBD2. Trimming cost V 4 bases and J 1 base; bases outside gene matches: 0. Germline V CDR1 and CDR2: SNHLY, FYNNEI. This CDR3 spans 14 amino acids. CDR3 sequence: CASSGTSGQETQYF. CDR3 sequence (DNA): TGTGCCAGCAGTGGGACTAGCGGCCAAGAGACCCAGTACTTC.

This chain connects TRBV28 to TRBJ1-2, with TRBD1 as a possible D gene (5 bases). V lost 5 bases to trimming and J lost 5 bases, with 9 bases between them. Germline V gene data show CDR1 as MDHEN and CDR2 as SYDVKM. The CDR3 has 12 amino acids. The CDR3 spells CASSQGEYGYTF. The CDR3 DNA is TGTGCCAGCAGTCAGGGTGAATATGGCTACACCTTC.

The CDR3 protein is CASSKDFHREAGAFF. The CDR3 region has the DNA TGTGCCAGCAGCAAGGATTTCCATCGCGAGGCGGGAGCTTTCTTT. This chain joins TRBV21-1 and TRBJ1-1. TRBV21-1 is classified as a pseudogene. The CDR3 has 15 residues.

The chain uses TRBV11-2 and TRBJ1-1, with 12 bases aligning to TRBD1. V shed 1 base and J 6 bases; nucleotides not matched to a gene: 12. The CDR3 extends over 18 amino acids. Looked up from germline, CDR1 is SGHAT and CDR2 is FQNNGV. DNA of the CDR3: TGTGCCAGCAGCTTAGCCCGAACCGGGACAGGGGGCGGCGCTGAAGCTTTCTTT. This sequence encodes CASSLARTGTGGGAEAFF.

In DNA, the CDR3 is TGTGCCAGCAGTGAATCCTCCGGGACAGGGATCTACAATGAGCAGTTCTTC. Translation gives CASSESSGTGIYNEQFF. This chain uses TRBV25-1 with TRBJ2-1, with TRBD1 identical over 9 bases. This CDR3 is built from 17 residues. The germline V gene encodes CDR1 MGHDK and CDR2 SYGVNS. Losses at the gene ends were 1 base for V and 3 bases for J; bases not matched to a gene: 7.

The gene calls are TRBV21-1 and TRBJ2-3; the D segment call TRBD2 is taken from the table without a DNA check. TRBV21-1 is deemed a pseudogene. This CDR3 has 18 residues. The CDR3 loop is CASSKVAGDPQGTDTQYF. DNA of the CDR3: TGTGCCAGCAGCAAGGTGGCGGGAGACCCCCAGGGCACAGATACGCAGTATTTT.

The gene calls are TRBV2 and TRBJ2-7; possibly TRBD1 for D (6 bases). The germline V gene has CDR1 SNHLY and CDR2 FYNNEI. The CDR3 sequence is 14 residues long. Trimming left V 6 bases short and J 6 bases short, with 18 bases between. The CDR3 DNA sequence: TGTGCCAGCAGACGTAAGATGGACAGCAGCGAGCAGTACGTC. Amino acids: CASRRKMDSSEQYV.

J is TRBJ1-2 and V is TRBV28; no clear D. Per germline, CDR1 MDHEN and CDR2 SYDVKM. This CDR3 is 15 amino acids long. Trimming removed 3 bases at V and 8 bases at J, with 19 bases between. The CDR3 sequence is CASSLAPWGRQGYTF. The CDR3 DNA is TGTGCCAGCAGTTTGGCACCTTGGGGTAGGCAGGGCTACACCTTC.

The chain employs TRBV2 and TRBJ2-7; TRBD1 matches 9 bases. The J segment lost 0 bases and the V segment lost 8 bases, leaving 8 bases of the junction unmatched. CDR1 and CDR2 from the germline V gene are SNHLY and FYNNEI. The CDR3 is 15 amino acids. CDR3 loop: CASLKDRGNSYEQYF. The CDR3 DNA is TGTGCCAGCTTAAAGGACAGGGGAAACTCCTACGAGCAGTACTTC.

The J gene is TRBJ2-5, the V gene TRBV28; D is uncertain. V was trimmed by 6 bases and J by 4 bases, leaving 21 bases between them. The CDR3 is 16 amino acids. Germline V gene sequence: CDR1 MDHEN, CDR2 SYDVKM. The CDR3 nucleotides read TGTGCCAGCAGAGCCCGGGCATATTACCTGGGAGAGACCCAGTACTTC. Translation: CASRARAYYLGETQYF.

V and J are TRBV5-1 and TRBJ1-5; 9 bases are a match to TRBD1. The CDR3 loop spans 16 amino acids. Germline V CDR1 and CDR2: SGHRS, YFSETQ. After removal of 0 bases from V and 5 bases from J, the junction contained 6 bases not matched to a gene. The CDR3 DNA reads TGCGCCAGCAGCTTGGGTACAGGGGGCGGCGATCAGCCCCAGCATTTT. Protein product: CASSLGTGGGDQPQHF.

The V and J genes are TRBV7-2 and TRBJ2-1; TRBD1 is a possible D gene (5 bases). The CDR3 is 14 amino acids. Germline V gene lookup returns CDR1 SGHTA and CDR2 FQGNSA. The V gene lost 3 bases and the J gene lost 9 bases, with 15 bases spanning the gap. CDR3 nucleotide sequence: TGTGCCAGCAGCTTTCGCAGGGTTAGTAGTGAGCAGTTCTTC. It is translated as CASSFRRVSSEQFF.

V is TRBV11-1 and J is TRBJ2-1, with 9 nucleotides matching TRBD1. Germline values: CDR1 SGHAT, CDR2 FQDESV (reference sequence). The CDR3 is made up of 15 amino acids. With V trimmed by 4 bases and J by 5 bases, 6 bases remained unmatched. CDR3 in amino acids: CASSSRQGDNNEQFF. The DNA of the CDR3 is TGTGCCAGCAGCTCCCGACAGGGGGATAACAATGAGCAGTTCTTC. Full variable domain (remainder filled in from reference TRBV11-1 and TRBJ2-1): EAEVAQSPRYKITEKSQAVAFWCDPISGHATLYWYRQILGQGPELLVQFQDESVVDDSQLPKDRFSAERLKGVDSTLKIQPAELGDSAMYLCASSSRQGDNNEQFFGPGTRLTVL.

V gene TRBV5-1 combines with J gene TRBJ2-3, with 7 nucleotides matching TRBD1. The germline CDR1 and CDR2 sequences are SGHRS and YFSETQ. J was trimmed by 4 bases and V by 0 bases; bases with no gene match: 5. The CDR3 is 15 amino acids. CDR3 DNA sequence: TGCGCCAGCAGCTTGGTTCAGACAGGGCCAGATACGCAGTATTTT. It is translated as CASSLVQTGPDTQYF.

This chain uses TRBV5-1 with TRBJ1-3, with D tentatively TRBD1 (6 bases). The length of the CDR3 is 14 residues. The V gene's germline CDR1 is SGHRS and CDR2 YFSETQ. The V gene lost 4 bases and the J gene lost 2 bases, with 10 bases spanning the gap. The CDR3 spells CASSLDRTGNTIYF. CDR3 DNA sequence: TGCGCCAGCAGCCTTGACAGGACTGGAAACACCATATATTTT.

V gene TRBV7-6 combines with J gene TRBJ2-7; the match to TRBD1 covers 10 bases. The germline V gene has CDR1 SGHVS and CDR2 FNYEAQ. The CDR3 has 14 amino acids. The trim removed 4 bases at V and 5 bases at J, leaving 5 bases unmatched. CDR3 amino acids: CASSSPTGGNEQYF. The CDR3 nucleotides are TGTGCCAGCAGCTCGCCGACAGGGGGCAACGAGCAGTACTTC. Complete variable domain (other parts from reference TRBV7-6 and TRBJ2-7): GAGVSQSPRYKVTKRGQDVALRCDPISGHVSLYWYRQALGQGPEFLTYFNYEAQQDKSGLPNDRFSAERPEGSISTLTIQRTEQRDSAMYRCASSSPTGGNEQYFGPGTRLTVT.

The chain links TRBV14 to TRBJ2-1; 13 bases fit TRBD2. With V trimmed by 4 bases and J by 7 bases, 7 bases remained unmatched. The CDR3 totals 16 residues. CDR1 SGHDN and CDR2 FVKESK come from the germline V gene. The CDR3 sequence: CASSRTSGGARNEQFF. CDR3 bases: TGTGCCAGCAGCCGGACTAGCGGGGGCGCGCGGAATGAGCAGTTCTTC.

V and J are TRBV18 and TRBJ2-5; unclear D gene. Deletions cut 0 bases from V and 5 bases from J, with 10 bases between. CDR1 KGHSH and CDR2 LQKENI come from the germline V gene. The CDR3 runs to 14 residues. The CDR3 protein is CASSPPSGWETQYF. DNA of the CDR3: TGTGCCAGCTCACCACCCTCCGGGTGGGAGACCCAGTACTTC. The complete variable domain, with remaining parts taken from reference TRBV18 and TRBJ2-5, reads NAGVMQNPRHLVRRRGQEARLRCSPMKGHSHVYWYRQLPEEGLKFMVYLQKENIIDESGMPKERFSAEFPKEGPSILRIQQVVRGDSAAYFCASSPPSGWETQYFGPGTRLLVL.

This chain uses TRBV5-6 with TRBJ1-6, with 7 bases lining up with TRBD1. The germline CDR1 and CDR2 sequences are SGHDT and YYEEEE. The junction had 6 bases not matched to a gene; V was cut back by 3 bases and J by 9 bases. This CDR3 contains 14 residues. Here the CDR3 reads CASSYQQGTSPLHF. The CDR3 DNA reads TGTGCCAGCAGCTATCAACAGGGGACTTCACCCCTCCACTTT. Full variable domain (rest looked up from reference TRBV5-6 and TRBJ1-6): DAGVTQSPTHLIKTRGQQVTLRCSPKSGHDTVSWYQQALGQGPQFIFQYYEEEERQRGNFPDRFSGHQFPNYSSELNVNALLLGDSALYLCASSYQQGTSPLHFGNGTRLTVT.

The V call is TRBV21-1, the J call TRBJ2-7; TRBD2 is the table's D call, not checked against the DNA. TRBV21-1 is a known pseudogene. The CDR3 has 14 residues. This CDR3 reads CASPSSGKLYEQYF. The CDR3 coding sequence is TGTGCCAGCCCTTCTTCCGGGAAACTATACGAGCAGTACTTC.

V and J are TRBV12-5 and TRBJ2-5; TRBD2 might be the D (5 bases). The V gene lost 6 bases and the J gene lost 7 bases, with 15 bases spanning the gap. Germline assignment: CDR1 LGHNT and CDR2 FRNRAP. This CDR3 is 13 amino acids long. CDR3 in amino acids: CASGGVALGTQYF. The CDR3, as DNA: TGTGCTAGTGGCGGGGTGGCCCTGGGGACCCAGTACTTC.

The table lists this clone with a count of one. The chain combines TRBV10-3 with TRBJ2-5; 9 bases line up with TRBD2. The V segment lost 10 bases and the J segment 4 bases; nucleotides outside the gene matches: 10. Germline V gene data show CDR1 as ENHRY and CDR2 as SYGVKD. The CDR3 totals 14 residues. The CDR3 loop is CATLDSAGGETQYF. The DNA for the CDR3 is TGTGCCACCCTGGACTCAGCGGGGGGAGAGACCCAGTACTTC.

The chain has TRBV29-1 and TRBJ2-3; 7 positions agree with TRBD2. Germline trimming cut 3 bases from V and 2 bases from J; bases unmatched to any gene: 2. Germline V gene data show CDR1 as SQVTM and CDR2 as ANQGSEA. The CDR3 runs 13 residues. CDR3 loop: CSVEGTITDTQYF. The CDR3 DNA reads as TGCAGCGTTGAGGGGACTATCACAGATACGCAGTATTTT.